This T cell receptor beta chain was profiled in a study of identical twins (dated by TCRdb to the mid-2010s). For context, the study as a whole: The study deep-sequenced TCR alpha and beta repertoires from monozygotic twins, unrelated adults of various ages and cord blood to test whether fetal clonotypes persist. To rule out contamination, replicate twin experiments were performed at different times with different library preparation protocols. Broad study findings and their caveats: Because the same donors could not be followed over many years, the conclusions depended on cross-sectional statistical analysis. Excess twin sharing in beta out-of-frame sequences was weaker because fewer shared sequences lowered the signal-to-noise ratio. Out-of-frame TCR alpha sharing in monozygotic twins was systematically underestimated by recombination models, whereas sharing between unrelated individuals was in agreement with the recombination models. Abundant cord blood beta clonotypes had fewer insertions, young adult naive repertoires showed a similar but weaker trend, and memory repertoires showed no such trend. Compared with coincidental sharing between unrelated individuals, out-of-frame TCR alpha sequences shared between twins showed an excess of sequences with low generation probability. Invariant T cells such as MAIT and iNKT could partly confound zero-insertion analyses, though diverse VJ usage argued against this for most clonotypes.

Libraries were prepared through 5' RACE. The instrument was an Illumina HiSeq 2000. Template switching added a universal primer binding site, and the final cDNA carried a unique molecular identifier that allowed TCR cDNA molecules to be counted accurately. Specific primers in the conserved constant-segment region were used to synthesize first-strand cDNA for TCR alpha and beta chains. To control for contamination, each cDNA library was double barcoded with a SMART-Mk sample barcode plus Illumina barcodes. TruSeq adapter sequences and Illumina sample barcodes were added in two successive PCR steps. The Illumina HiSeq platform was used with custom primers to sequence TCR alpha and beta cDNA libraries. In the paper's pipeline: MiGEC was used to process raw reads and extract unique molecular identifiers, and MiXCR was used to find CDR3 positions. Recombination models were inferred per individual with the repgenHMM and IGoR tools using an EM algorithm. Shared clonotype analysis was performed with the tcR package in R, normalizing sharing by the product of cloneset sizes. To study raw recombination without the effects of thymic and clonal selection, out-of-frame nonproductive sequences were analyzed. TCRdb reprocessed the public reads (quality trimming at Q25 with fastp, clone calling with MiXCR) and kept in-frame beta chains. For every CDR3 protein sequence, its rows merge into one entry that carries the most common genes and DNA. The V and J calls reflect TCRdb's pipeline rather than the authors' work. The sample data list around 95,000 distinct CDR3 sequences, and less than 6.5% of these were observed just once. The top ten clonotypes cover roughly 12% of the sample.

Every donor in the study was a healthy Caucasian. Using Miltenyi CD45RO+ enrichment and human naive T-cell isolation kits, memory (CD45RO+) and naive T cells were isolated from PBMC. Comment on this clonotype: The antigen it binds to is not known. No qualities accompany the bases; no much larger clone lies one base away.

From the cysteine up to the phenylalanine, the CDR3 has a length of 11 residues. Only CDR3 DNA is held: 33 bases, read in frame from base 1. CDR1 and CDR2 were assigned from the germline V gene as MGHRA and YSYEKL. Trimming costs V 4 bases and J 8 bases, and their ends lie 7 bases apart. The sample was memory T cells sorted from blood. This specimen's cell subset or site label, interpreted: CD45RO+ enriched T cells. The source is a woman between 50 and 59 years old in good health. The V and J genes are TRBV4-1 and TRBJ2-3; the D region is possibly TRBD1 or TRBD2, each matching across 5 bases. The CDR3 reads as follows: CASSRDLTQYF. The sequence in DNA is TGCGCCAGCAGCCGGGACCTTACGCAGTATTTT.